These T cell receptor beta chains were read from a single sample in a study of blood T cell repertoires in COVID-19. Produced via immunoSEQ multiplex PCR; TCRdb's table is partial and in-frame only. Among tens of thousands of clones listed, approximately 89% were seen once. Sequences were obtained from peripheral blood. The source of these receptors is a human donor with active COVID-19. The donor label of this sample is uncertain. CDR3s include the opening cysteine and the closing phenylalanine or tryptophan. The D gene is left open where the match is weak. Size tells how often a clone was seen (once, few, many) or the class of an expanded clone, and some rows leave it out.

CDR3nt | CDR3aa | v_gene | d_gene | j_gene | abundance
TGTGCCAGCAGTTACAATAGTGGCAGCGTCTACGAGCAGTACTTC | CASSYNSGSVYEQYF | TRBV6-5 | - | TRBJ2-7 | -
TGTGCCAGCAGCCCCGGGGGGGCGGCGAAGCAGTACTTC | CASSPGGAAKQYF | TRBV7-2 | TRBD2 | TRBJ2-7 | -
TGCGCCAGCAGCTCGCGGACAGGGGGTAACACTGAAGCTTTCTTT | CASSSRTGGNTEAFF | TRBV5-1 | TRBD1 | TRBJ1-1 | -
TGTGCCAGCATCTCAAAGGGGGCAGGAGAGACCGGGGAGCTGTTTTTT | CASISKGAGETGELFF | TRBV21-1 | - | TRBJ2-2 | -
TGTGCCAGCAGGCCTCTGACAGGGCCCGCGGCTGAAGCTTTCTTT | CASRPLTGPAAEAFF | TRBV2 | TRBD1 | TRBJ1-1 | -
TGCGCCAGCAGCTTGGGGCCCGAGCAGTACTTC | CASSLGPEQYF | TRBV5-1 | - | TRBJ2-7 | once
TGTGCCAGCAGTCATGAACAACAGGGCTATGGCTACACCTTC | CASSHEQQGYGYTF | TRBV5-4 | - | TRBJ1-2 | -
TGTGCCAGCAGTCTCACAGGGGGCGTACTCAATGAGCAGTTCTTC | CASSLTGGVLNEQFF | TRBV6-2/TRBV6-3 | TRBD1 | TRBJ2-1 | once
TGTGCCAGCAGCTTGGCCGGTGTCCTGACAGATACGCAGTATTTT | CASSLAGVLTDTQYF | TRBV5-4 | - | TRBJ2-3 | hyperexpanded
TGTGCCAGCAGCCCAAGGACAGGGAACGATGAGCAGTTCTTC | CASSPRTGNDEQFF | TRBV11-2 | TRBD1 | TRBJ2-1 | -
TGTGCCAGCAGCTTGGTACTATTAGGAATTCATGGCTACACCTTC | CASSLVLLGIHGYTF | TRBV5-5 | - | TRBJ1-2 | medium-sized
TGCAGTGCAGGACGAGGGACTGAAGCTTTCTTT | CSAGRGTEAFF | TRBV20-1 | - | TRBJ1-1 | -
TGTGCCAGCAGCCAAAAAAGGACAGGGGAGGCTGGGGCCAACGTCCTGACTTTC | CASSQKRTGEAGANVLTF | TRBV14 | TRBD1 | TRBJ2-6 | -
TGTGCCAGCAGCTTAGGGCCCCCACCGAACACTGAAGCTTTCTTT | CASSLGPPPNTEAFF | TRBV7-2 | - | TRBJ1-1 | few
TGTGCCAGCAGTCCCCCCCAGGGTACGCAGTATTTT | CASSPPQGTQYF | TRBV27 | - | TRBJ2-3 | once
TGTGCCAGCAGCTTTGCCTATAACGAGCAGTACTTC | CASSFAYNEQYF | TRBV5-8 | - | TRBJ2-7 | -
TGTGCCAGCAGTGGTCCGACAGCCGCCTATGGCTACACCTTC | CASSGPTAAYGYTF | TRBV25-1 | - | TRBJ1-2 | once
TGTGCCAGCAGCTATAACCTAGCGGGAGGCGGCGAGCAGTACTTC | CASSYNLAGGGEQYF | TRBV11-2 | TRBD2 | TRBJ2-7 | -